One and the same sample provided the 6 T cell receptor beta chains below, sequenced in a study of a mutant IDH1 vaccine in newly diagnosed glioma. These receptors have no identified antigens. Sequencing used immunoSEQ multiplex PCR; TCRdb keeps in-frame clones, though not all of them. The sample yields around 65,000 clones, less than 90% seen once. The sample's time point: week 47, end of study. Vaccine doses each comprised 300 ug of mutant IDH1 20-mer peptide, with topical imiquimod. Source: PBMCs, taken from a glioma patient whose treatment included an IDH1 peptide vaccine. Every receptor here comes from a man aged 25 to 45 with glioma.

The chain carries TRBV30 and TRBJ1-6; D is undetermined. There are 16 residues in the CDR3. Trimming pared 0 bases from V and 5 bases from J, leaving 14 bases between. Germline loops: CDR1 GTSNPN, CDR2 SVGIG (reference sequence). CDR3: CAWSVGRVLNNSPLHF. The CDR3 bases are TGTGCCTGGAGTGTTGGAAGGGTACTAAATAATTCACCCCTCCACTTT.

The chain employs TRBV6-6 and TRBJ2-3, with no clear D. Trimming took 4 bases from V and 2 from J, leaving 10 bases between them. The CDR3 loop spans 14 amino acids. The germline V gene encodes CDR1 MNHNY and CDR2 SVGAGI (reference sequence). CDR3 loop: CASSSHMDTDTQYF. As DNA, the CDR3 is TGTGCCAGCAGTTCCCACATGGACACAGATACGCAGTATTTT.

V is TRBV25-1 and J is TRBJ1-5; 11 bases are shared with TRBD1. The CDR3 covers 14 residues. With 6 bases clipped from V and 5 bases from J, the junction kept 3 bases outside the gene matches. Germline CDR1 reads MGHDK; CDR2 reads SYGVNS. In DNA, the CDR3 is TGTGCCAGCAGCCGGACAGGGGGCGATCAGCCCCAGCATTTT. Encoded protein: CASSRTGGDQPQHF.

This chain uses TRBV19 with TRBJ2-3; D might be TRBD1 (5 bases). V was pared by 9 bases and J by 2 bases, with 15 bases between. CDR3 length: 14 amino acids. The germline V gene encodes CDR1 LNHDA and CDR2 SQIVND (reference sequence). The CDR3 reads CASSLRALTDTQYF. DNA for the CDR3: TGTGCCAGCTCTCTCAGGGCACTCACAGATACGCAGTATTTT.

CDR3 region: CASSLLGRLSSYEQYF. In nucleotides, the CDR3 is TGTGCCAGCAGCTTATTAGGCAGACTTTCCTCCTACGAGCAGTACTTC. The chain links TRBV7-9 to TRBJ2-7; D unclear. V was clipped by 2 bases and J by 0 bases, with 14 bases between them. This CDR3 comprises 16 residues. Germline values: CDR1 SEHNR, CDR2 FQNEAQ (reference sequence).

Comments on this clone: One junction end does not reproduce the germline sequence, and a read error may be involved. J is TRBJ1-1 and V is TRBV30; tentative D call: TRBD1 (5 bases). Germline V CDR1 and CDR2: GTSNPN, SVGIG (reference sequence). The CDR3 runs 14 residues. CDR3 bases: TGTACCTGGAGTGTAGGCAGGGTGAACACTGAAGCTTTCTTT. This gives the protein CTWSVGRVNTEAFF.